This TCR beta chain appears in the sequencing data of a study of shared clonotypes between healthy human individuals. Study results and limitations: For sorted subsets, rarefaction showed incomplete sequencing despite large depth. The researchers took only blood, and tissue repertoires probably look different. Some clonotypes were shared by all four sorted-subset donors, while others were not shared. The non-shared ones had lower generation probabilities than the shared ones.

This clone has a single count. What it binds is unknown. Other DNA sequences from this sample encode an identical CDR3 as well. As processed by the authors: ImmunoSEQ gave junction-only sequences without quality scores, so filtering differed. Data came from immunoSEQ multiplex PCR; TCRdb stores just in-frame clones and leaves some out. V and J calls and clone size are given by that table; D and trimming were obtained from the DNA. The sample consists of 2 million to 2.5 million clones, 85% to 95% of them appearing once. Sequencing used naive CD4+ T cells from PBMCs. Documented subset: CD45RA+ positively selected. The sequence was obtained from a man between 18 and 29 years old in good health. Some clones in this sample may be carry-over from other donors' samples.

CDR3 loop: CASSRTGPSYEQYF. The DNA for the CDR3 is TGTGCCAGTAGTAGAACAGGGCCCTCCTACGAGCAGTACTTC. This sequence joins TRBV19 and TRBJ2-7, with D possibly matching TRBD1 (6 bases). V shed 4 bases and J shed 0 bases, with 10 bases lying between them. The CDR3 is 14 residues long. CDR1 and CDR2 from the germline V gene are LNHDA and SQIVND (reference sequence).